This T cell receptor beta chain originates from a study of tumor and adjacent non-tumor tissue in lung cancer. The library came from three nested PCR rounds adapted from ARM-PCR protocols. TCRdb fed the multiplex PCR reads into MiXCR, producing one record per CDR3 protein. The sample records roughly 120,000 distinct CDR3 sequences, roughly three fifths being singletons. Turning to this clonotype: A much larger clone lies a single base off, so this may be a read error.

This sample's RNA came from whole unsorted tissue. More than 3 cm separated this lung sample from the edge of the tumor. CDR1 and CDR2 from the germline V gene are SGHNT and YYREEE (reference sequence). Trimming cost V 1 base and J 0 bases, with 20 bases left between them. The CDR3 is made up of 20 amino acids. The sequence was collected from a man aged 55 to 70 with non-small cell lung cancer. The specimen sequenced was distant non-tumor lung tissue. This chain joins TRBV5-4 and TRBJ2-6; D tentatively reads TRBD1 or TRBD2 (6 bases each). In DNA form, the CDR3 reads TGTGCCAGCAGCTTGACCTTTATGAGAGGGGGGAGCTCTGGGGCCAACGTCCTGACTTTC. It codes for CASSLTFMRGGSSGANVLTF.